The rows below give T cell receptor beta chains drawn from one sample of a study of cytomegalovirus exposure and HLA in healthy donors. Sequenced by immunoSEQ multiplex PCR; TCRdb stores in-frame clones only, minus some. Among 200,000 to 300,000 clones listed, about nine tenths were seen once. Material: PBMCs. These receptors came from a woman aged 30 to 39 in good health and CMV-seronegative. Each CDR3 is given with its conserved first and last residue. The D gene is left open where the match is weak. The size of a clone is reported for some rows only, either as once, few or many, or as a class for expanded clones.

D gene: TRBD1; J gene: TRBJ2-1; V gene: TRBV27; clone size: .; CDR3 DNA: TGTGCCAGCAGTTTCGCGGGACAGGGTTACTACAATGAGCAGTTCTTC; CDR3 protein: CASSFAGQGYYNEQFF
D gene: .; J gene: TRBJ2-1; V gene: TRBV5-1; clone size: .; CDR3 DNA: TGCGCCAGCATATCCAGAAACAATGAGCAGTTCTTC; CDR3 protein: CASISRNNEQFF
D gene: TRBD2; J gene: TRBJ2-1; V gene: TRBV7-3; clone size: .; CDR3 DNA: TGTGCCAGCAGCTTAAATGCTGGGACTAGTGGGGGGCATGAGCAGTTCTTC; CDR3 protein: CASSLNAGTSGGHEQFF
D gene: TRBD1; J gene: TRBJ1-2; V gene: TRBV2; clone size: .; CDR3 DNA: TGTGCCAGCAGTGATGACAGGGCCGACCCGTCTACCTTC; CDR3 protein: CASSDDRADPSTF
D gene: .; J gene: TRBJ2-7; V gene: TRBV28; clone size: .; CDR3 DNA: TGTGCCAGCAGGGAGTACTCCTACGAGCAGTACTTC; CDR3 protein: CASREYSYEQYF
D gene: TRBD1; J gene: TRBJ2-7; V gene: TRBV28; clone size: .; CDR3 DNA: TGTGCCAGCACCCAGCCCGGACAGGGGGCTTACGAGCAGTACTTC; CDR3 protein: CASTQPGQGAYEQYF
D gene: .; J gene: TRBJ1-2; V gene: TRBV5-1; clone size: .; CDR3 DNA: TGCGCCAGCAGCTTGGTGCCGGGGGGCTACACCTTC; CDR3 protein: CASSLVPGGYTF
D gene: .; J gene: TRBJ2-7; V gene: TRBV6-5; clone size: .; CDR3 DNA: TGTGCCAGCAGTTACTCGGGGCCTAAAAACGAGCAGTACTTC; CDR3 protein: CASSYSGPKNEQYF
D gene: .; J gene: TRBJ2-4; V gene: TRBV4-2; clone size: .; CDR3 DNA: TGTGCCAGCAGCCAAGAGGCTAGGGGGGCCAAAAACATTCAGTACTTC; CDR3 protein: CASSQEARGAKNIQYF
D gene: TRBD1; J gene: TRBJ1-1; V gene: TRBV5-1; clone size: .; CDR3 DNA: TGCGCCAGCAGCTACAGGGGGCGCACGAACACTGAAGCTTTCTTT; CDR3 protein: CASSYRGRTNTEAFF
D gene: .; J gene: TRBJ2-3; V gene: TRBV5-5; clone size: .; CDR3 DNA: TGTGCCAGCAGCCCCCTAGGGGATACGCAGTATTTT; CDR3 protein: CASSPLGDTQYF
D gene: .; J gene: TRBJ2-5; V gene: TRBV9; clone size: once; CDR3 DNA: TGTGCCAGCAGCGTGTCCGGAGTACAAGAGACCCAGTACTTC; CDR3 protein: CASSVSGVQETQYF
D gene: TRBD2; J gene: TRBJ2-7; V gene: TRBV19; clone size: .; CDR3 DNA: TGTGCCAGTAGTCCGGGACTAGCGGACTACGAGCAGTACTTC; CDR3 protein: CASSPGLADYEQYF
D gene: .; J gene: TRBJ1-4; V gene: TRBV28; clone size: .; CDR3 DNA: TGTGCCAGCAGGATACAGGTTTCGGGCGGCGAAAAACTGTTTTTT; CDR3 protein: CASRIQVSGGEKLFF
D gene: TRBD2; J gene: TRBJ2-1; V gene: TRBV15; clone size: .; CDR3 DNA: TGTGCCACCAGCAGGGGGGTAGGGAGCGGGAGCCCCTATGAGCAGTTCTTC; CDR3 protein: CATSRGVGSGSPYEQFF
D gene: .; J gene: TRBJ2-3; V gene: TRBV18; clone size: once; CDR3 DNA: TGTGCCAGCTCCAGAGGGGCCGGGACAGATACGCAGTATTTT; CDR3 protein: CASSRGAGTDTQYF
D gene: .; J gene: TRBJ2-3; V gene: TRBV5-1; clone size: .; CDR3 DNA: TGCGCCAGCGCTCGAGACTATGGAACAGATACGCAGTATTTT; CDR3 protein: CASARDYGTDTQYF
D gene: TRBD2; J gene: TRBJ2-7; V gene: TRBV11-3; clone size: once; CDR3 DNA: TGTGCCAGCAGCCCGCTAGCGGGAGGGCCTTACGAGCAGTACTTC; CDR3 protein: CASSPLAGGPYEQYF
D gene: .; J gene: TRBJ2-7; V gene: TRBV5-1; clone size: .; CDR3 DNA: TGCGCCAGCAGCCTCACAGGGACCTACGAGCAGTACTTC; CDR3 protein: CASSLTGTYEQYF
D gene: TRBD2; J gene: TRBJ2-1; V gene: TRBV19; clone size: .; CDR3 DNA: TGTGCCAGTAGTATTGAGAGCGGGGTGTCGAATGAGCAGTTCTTC; CDR3 protein: CASSIESGVSNEQFF
D gene: .; J gene: TRBJ1-1; V gene: TRBV20-1; clone size: .; CDR3 DNA: TGCAGTGCTAGCGTGGTTGAAGCTTTCTTT; CDR3 protein: CSASVVEAFF
D gene: .; J gene: TRBJ2-1; V gene: TRBV9; clone size: .; CDR3 DNA: TGTGCCAGCAGCCCACGGGCCGGGACCGGGCCATTATATGAGCAGTTCTTC; CDR3 protein: CASSPRAGTGPLYEQFF
D gene: .; J gene: TRBJ2-7; V gene: TRBV27; clone size: .; CDR3 DNA: TGTGCCAGCAGTCGAGAGGGGGGAACCACCTACGAGCAGTACTTC; CDR3 protein: CASSREGGTTYEQYF
D gene: TRBD2; J gene: TRBJ2-2; V gene: TRBV6-1; clone size: .; CDR3 DNA: TGTGCCAGCAGTGCCCCATCTCTAGCGGGAGCGCCCGGGGAGCTGTTTTTT; CDR3 protein: CASSAPSLAGAPGELFF
D gene: .; J gene: TRBJ2-2; V gene: TRBV28; clone size: .; CDR3 DNA: TGTGCCAGCAGTTTCAGGGTGTTGACCGGGGAGCTGTTTTTT; CDR3 protein: CASSFRVLTGELFF
D gene: .; J gene: TRBJ2-1; V gene: TRBV14; clone size: .; CDR3 DNA: TGTGCCAGCAGCCAAGACAGTTACAATGAGCAGTTCTTC; CDR3 protein: CASSQDSYNEQFF
D gene: .; J gene: TRBJ1-1; V gene: TRBV2; clone size: .; CDR3 DNA: TGTGCCAGCAGTGAACCCAGCATGAACACTGAAGCTTTCTTT; CDR3 protein: CASSEPSMNTEAFF